Reported below is one T cell receptor (beta chain). Its antigen is unidentified. CDR1 is SGHVS, CDR2 FQNEAQ, per germline. The V gene end was trimmed by 8 bases and the J gene end by 6 bases; junction bases not matched to a gene: 0. The CDR3 sequence is 11 residues long. The PCR contained 60 Vbeta and 13 Jbeta primers. As originally analysed: A follow-up analysis tallied around 76 million unique TCR beta chains, approximately 10 million shared. Method: immunoSEQ multiplex PCR; TCRdb's copy keeps in-frame clones and lacks some. From that table come the V and J calls and clone size; the DNA was used to work out D and trimming. The table has around 300,000 clones, just over 70% seen once. The data derive from a study of cytomegalovirus exposure and HLA in healthy donors. Findings and caveats of the study: Cytomegalovirus association was listed for about 170 TCR beta chains. DRB1 showed the most TCR associations and HLA-C the fewest in a later analysis, as rates varied by HLA locus. For most TCR beta V segments, an earlier analysis put the productive rate at about 90% or about 30% of the time.

The chain has TRBV7-8 and TRBJ2-1, with 8 bases identical to TRBD1. This clonotype was obtained from a female donor in good health and CMV-seronegative. Sequenced sample: PBMCs. CDR3 DNA sequence: TGTGCCAGCGGACAGGGCAATGAGCAGTTCTTC. Translating it yields CASGQGNEQFF.